This TCR beta chain was sequenced during a study of cytomegalovirus exposure and HLA in healthy donors. A word on this clone: The antigen is unknown.

The study, taken as a whole, reports: Among TCR beta chains, those listed as cytomegalovirus-associated numbered over 150.

PCR involved 60 Vbeta and 13 Jbeta primers. The data were produced by immunoSEQ multiplex PCR, yet TCRdb's version contains in-frame clones alone and is incomplete. The top ten clones hold about 0.75% of a sample with around 130,000 clones, approximately 81% of them seen once. Sequencing was performed on PBMCs. The source of this sequence is a young man in good health and CMV-seronegative.

The CDR3 DNA reads as TGTGCCAGCTCACCGGAACAGGTTGGCTATGGCTACACCTTC. As protein: CASSPEQVGYGYTF. J is TRBJ1-2 and V is TRBV18, with a possible D match to TRBD1 (5 bases). The V and J ends lost 3 bases and 4 bases respectively, with 12 bases between them. This CDR3 contains 14 residues. Per the germline V gene, CDR1 is KGHSH and CDR2 is LQKENI.